This T cell receptor (beta chain) was retrieved from a study of T-cell reconstitution after alpha-beta-depleted transplantation in children. Overall study results and limits: T-cell numbers and diversity, one year after transplant, stemmed largely from T cells that were newly produced.

The junction had 16 bases not matched to a gene; V was cut back by 4 bases and J by 14 bases. Per the germline V gene, CDR1 is SGHRS and CDR2 is YFSETQ. This CDR3 comprises 15 residues. It was with unique molecular identifiers that the TCRbeta library was prepared. TCRdb reprocessed the PCR reads with MiXCR, giving one entry per CDR3 protein. Seen here are 450,000 to 550,000 distinct CDR3 sequences, 10% to 12% observed once, and the top ten hold roughly 15%. For this clonotype: The antigen is not known.

The chain recombines TRBV5-1 with TRBJ2-1, with 9 nucleotides matching TRBD2. This specimen consisted of PBMCs, mostly from graft donor cells, obtained 180 days after TCRalphabeta/CD19-depleted stem cell transplant. The TCR comes from a female patient aged 2-10 years who had a stem cell transplant for aplastic anemia, so the T cells may come from the graft donor. CDR3 sequence reads: CASSPLAGGPESKFF. The CDR3 DNA is TGCGCCAGCAGCCCATTGGCGGGAGGGCCCGAGAGTAAGTTCTTC.